This T cell receptor (beta chain) was observed in a study of CD8+CD57+ T cells in acquired aplastic anemia. In patients chosen for sequencing, flow cytometry had shown CD8+CD57+ cell expansion. None of the patients had been given any therapy when their blood was sampled. Study findings and constraints: Patients and controls had in common 25 to 35 CD8+ CDR3 sequences.

Profiling that covered TCR beta VDJ and CDR3 relied on genomic DNA as its template. In TCRdb, the reads were re-called with MiXCR into one record per CDR3 protein. This sample has about 150,000 distinct CDR3 sequences; about 48% occur once, and the top ten carry less than 15%. The CDR3 has 12 amino acids. Germline V gene sequence: CDR1 SGHRS, CDR2 YFSETQ. Trimming shortened V by 5 bases and J by 4 bases, and 10 bases separated the two germline ends. A few counts support this clonotype. The antigen remains undetermined. The TCR originated in a human donor with aplastic anemia. The V call is TRBV5-1, the J call TRBJ2-7; D is undetermined. The sequenced material came from sorted CD4+, CD8+, or CD8+CD57+ T cells (not recorded which) from PBMCs. CDR3 sequence reads: CASSFDGYEQYF. The DNA of the CDR3 is TGCGCCAGCAGTTTTGACGGGTACGAGCAGTACTTC. Supplemented by reference TRBV5-1 and TRBJ2-7, the full variable domain reads KAGVTQTPRYLIKTRGQQVTLSCSPISGHRSVSWYQQTPGQGLQFLFEYFSETQRNKGNFPGRFSGRQFSNSRSEMNVSTLELGDSALYLCASSFDGYEQYFGPGTRLTVT.